These 19 T cell receptor beta chains were all obtained from the same sample, sequenced in a study of blood T cell repertoires in COVID-19. The table came from immunoSEQ multiplex PCR; TCRdb's copy has only in-frame clones and leaves some out. This table has about 240,000 clones, more than 75% appearing once. The sample comprised peripheral blood. Source of these receptors: a woman aged 30 to 39 who had recovered from COVID-19.

This chain joins TRBV7-9 and TRBJ2-3, with a weak D call TRBD1 (6 bases). Germline CDR1 reads SEHNR; CDR2 reads FQNEAQ (reference sequence). The CDR3 has 17 amino acids. V shed 4 bases and J shed 3 bases, with 20 bases lying between them. The chain's CDR3 is CASSSRQLPQGTDTQYF. The CDR3 region has the DNA TGTGCCAGCAGCTCCCGACAGCTTCCTCAGGGGACAGATACGCAGTATTTT.

This rearrangement joins TRBV18 to TRBJ1-3, with 7 bases aligning to TRBD1. The CDR3 contains 16 residues. V gave up 5 bases and J gave up 3 bases; unmatched junction bases: 10. Per the germline V gene, CDR1 is KGHSH and CDR2 is LQKENI. Here the CDR3 reads CASSLQGFAYGNTIYF. The DNA for the CDR3 is TGTGCCAGCTCATTACAGGGGTTTGCTTATGGAAACACCATATATTTT. Filled out from reference TRBV18 and TRBJ1-3, the complete variable domain reads NAGVMQNPRHLVRRRGQEARLRCSPMKGHSHVYWYRQLPEEGLKFMVYLQKENIIDESGMPKERFSAEFPKEGPSILRIQQVVRGDSAAYFCASSLQGFAYGNTIYFGEGSWLTVV.

J is TRBJ2-5 and V is TRBV6-1; D not resolved. V was clipped by 3 bases and J by 0 bases, with 5 bases between them. Germline lookup yields CDR1 MNHNS and CDR2 SASEGT. CDR3 length: 13 residues. The CDR3 DNA sequence: TGTGCCAGCAGTGAGACACACCAAGAGACCCAGTACTTC. Its protein is CASSETHQETQYF.

The V and J genes are TRBV3-1 (or the pseudogene TRBV3-2) and TRBJ2-3, with unresolved D. V dropped 2 bases and J dropped 6 bases, with 12 bases sitting between them. The CDR3 consists of 14 residues. CDR1 and CDR2 (germline): LGHDT, YNNKEL (reference sequence). Here the CDR3 DNA reads TGTGCCAGCAGCCAATTTACTTCTGCGGATACGCAGTATTTT. Its protein product is CASSQFTSADTQYF.

This clone was seen once. The V gene is TRBV18, the J gene TRBJ2-5; TRBD2 aligns across 7 bases. The CDR3 is 15 residues long. V lost 4 bases, J lost 3 bases, and 8 bases stayed unmatched. The germline V gene has CDR1 KGHSH and CDR2 LQKENI. The CDR3 reads CASSQGRGGEETQYF. CDR3 DNA sequence: TGTGCCAGCTCACAAGGCCGGGGAGGGGAAGAGACCCAGTACTTC.

The gene calls are TRBV7-9 and TRBJ2-5; tentative D call: TRBD1 (7 bases). The germline V gene encodes CDR1 SEHNR and CDR2 FQNEAQ (reference sequence). The CDR3 loop spans 16 amino acids. Trimming shortened V by 4 bases and J by 4 bases, and 19 bases separated the two germline ends. The CDR3 is CASSWGADRPTETQYF. For the CDR3, the DNA is TGTGCCAGCAGCTGGGGGGCGGACAGGCCGACAGAGACCCAGTACTTC.

This clone turned up a few times. The V gene is TRBV19, the J gene TRBJ2-1; the match to TRBD1 covers 8 bases. V was clipped by 6 bases and J by 4 bases; unmatched bases: 11. Germline V lookup: CDR1 LNHDA, CDR2 SQIVND (reference sequence). The CDR3 extends over 16 amino acids. CDR3 in amino acids: CASRAGDRGVYNEQFF. The CDR3 DNA reads as TGTGCCAGTAGGGCCGGAGACAGGGGAGTATACAATGAGCAGTTCTTC. Based on the CDR3 plus reference TRBV19 and TRBJ2-1, the full variable domain is DGGITQSPKYLFRKEGQNVTLSCEQNLNHDAMYWYRQDPGQGLRLIYYSQIVNDFQKGDIAEGYSVSREKKESFPLTVTSAQKNPTAFYLCASRAGDRGVYNEQFFGPGTRLTVL.

The chain is built from TRBV3-1 (or the pseudogene TRBV3-2) and TRBJ2-3, with 9 bases lining up with TRBD1. Germline V lookup: CDR1 LGHDT, CDR2 YNNKEL (reference sequence). V was clipped by 11 bases and J by 3 bases; unmatched bases: 9. CDR3 length equals 14 residues. The CDR3, as DNA: TGTGCCTCCGGTCCGACAGGGGGAACAGATACGCAGTATTTT. Translation: CASGPTGGTDTQYF.

The chain is built from TRBV7-9 and TRBJ2-1; 9 nucleotides align to TRBD1. With 8 bases clipped from V and 6 bases from J, the junction kept 8 bases outside the gene matches. This CDR3 contains 14 residues. CDR1 is SEHNR and CDR2 is FQNEAQ in the germline V gene (reference sequence). The CDR3 DNA follows: TGTGCCAGCTTACAGGACAGGGGATTCAATGAGCAGTTCTTC. Translated, it gives CASLQDRGFNEQFF.

V and J are TRBV7-2 and TRBJ2-2; TRBD2 aligns across 14 bases. Germline-derived CDR1 and CDR2 are SGHTA and FQGNSA. Losses at the gene ends were 2 bases for V and 3 bases for J; bases not matched to a gene: 5. The CDR3 consists of 18 residues. DNA of the CDR3: TGTGCCAGCAGCTTATCGGGGACTAGCGGGAGTGACACCGGGGAGCTGTTTTTT. Its protein product is CASSLSGTSGSDTGELFF. Full variable domain (rest looked up from reference TRBV7-2 and TRBJ2-2): GAGVSQSPSNKVTEKGKDVELRCDPISGHTALYWYRQSLGQGLEFLIYFQGNSAPDKSGLPSDRFSAERTGGSVSTLTIQRTQQEDSAVYLCASSLSGTSGSDTGELFFGEGSRLTVL.

The chain recombines TRBV6-1 with TRBJ1-5; 9 bases are shared with TRBD1. From germline, CDR1 is MNHNS and CDR2 SASEGT. CDR3 length equals 15 residues. V lost 3 bases, J lost 1 base, and 1 base stayed unmatched. The CDR3 DNA is TGTGCCAGCAGTGAGGGACAGGGAAGCAATCAGCCCCAGCATTTT. Translated: CASSEGQGSNQPQHF.

The chain links TRBV6-2 or TRBV6-3 to TRBJ2-3; 11 bases match TRBD2. V dropped 5 bases and J dropped 3; count of bases not matched to a gene: 4. Germline V gives CDR1 MNHEY, CDR2 SVGEGT. The CDR3 is 15 amino acids. CDR3 coding DNA: TGTGCCAGCAGTCAGGGACTAGCGGAAACAGATACGCAGTATTTT. Translation gives CASSQGLAETDTQYF.

This clone was detected a few times. The chain couples TRBV7-9 to TRBJ1-2; 9 bases map to TRBD1. V was pared by 5 bases and J by 3 bases, with 7 bases of the junction left unmatched. CDR1 SEHNR and CDR2 FQNEAQ come from the germline V gene (reference sequence). The CDR3 totals 15 residues. This CDR3 is CASSLARDRDYGYTF. The DNA for the CDR3 is TGTGCCAGCAGCCTTGCCCGGGACAGGGACTATGGCTACACCTTC. Full variable domain (missing parts from reference TRBV7-9 and TRBJ1-2): DTGVSQNPRHKITKRGQNVTFRCDPISEHNRLYWYRQTLGQGPEFLTYFQNEAQLEKSRLLSDRFSAERPKGSFSTLEIQRTEQGDSAMYLCASSLARDRDYGYTFGSGTRLTVV.

V is TRBV20-1 and J is TRBJ2-2; tentative D call: TRBD1 (6 bases). Germline V gives CDR1 DFQATT, CDR2 SNEGSKA (reference sequence). Between the trimmed V and J ends, which lost 3 bases and 7 bases, there was a span of 12 bases. The CDR3 extends over 13 amino acids. The CDR3 protein is CSASHRVDGELFF. As DNA, the CDR3 is TGCAGTGCTAGTCACAGGGTGGACGGGGAGCTGTTTTTT.

The V and J genes are TRBV4-1 and TRBJ2-1, with 9 nucleotides matching TRBD1. The CDR3 totals 17 residues. V was pared by 2 bases and J by 3 bases, with 8 bases of the junction left unmatched. Per germline, CDR1 MGHRA and CDR2 YSYEKL. The CDR3, as DNA: TGCGCCAGCAGCCAATTGCCGGGACAGGGTGTCTACAATGAGCAGTTCTTC. This translates into CASSQLPGQGVYNEQFF.

As for this clone: Other nucleotide sequences in the sample specify the same CDR3. V and J are TRBV25-1 and TRBJ1-1, with D tentatively TRBD1 (5 bases). Germline V CDR1 and CDR2: MGHDK, SYGVNS. There are 15 residues in the CDR3. V lost 5 bases, J lost 3 bases, and 16 bases lay in between. The CDR3 region is CASSYPGQGYTEAFF. DNA for the CDR3: TGTGCCAGCAGTTACCCGGGCCAGGGCTACACTGAAGCTTTCTTT.

The chain employs TRBV5-4 and TRBJ2-3; TRBD2 matches 8 bases. J lost 0 bases, V lost 4 bases, and 10 bases had no gene match. The germline V gene encodes CDR1 SGHNT and CDR2 YYREEE (reference sequence). The length of the CDR3 is 17 residues. CDR3 coding DNA: TGTGCCAGCAGCCCAAACCCGGGGGGGGCTAGCACAGATACGCAGTATTTT. Encoded protein: CASSPNPGGASTDTQYF. Using reference TRBV5-4 and TRBJ2-3 for the parts outside the CDR3, the full variable domain is ETGVTQSPTHLIKTRGQQVTLRCSSQSGHNTVSWYQQALGQGPQFIFQYYREEENGRGNFPPRFSGLQFPNYSSELNVNALELDDSALYLCASSPNPGGASTDTQYFGPGTRLTVL.

The V gene is TRBV4-1, the J gene TRBJ1-4; 9 nucleotides line up with TRBD1. CDR3 length: 16 amino acids. Looked up from germline, CDR1 is MGHRA and CDR2 is YSYEKL. V lost 6 bases, J lost 3 bases, and 8 bases stayed unmatched. CDR3 sequence: CASRVSGTGSNEKLFF. CDR3 nucleotides: TGCGCCAGCAGAGTATCCGGGACAGGGTCTAATGAAAAACTGTTTTTT.

This clone was seen a few times. This chain connects TRBV7-9 to TRBJ2-3; D is perhaps TRBD1 (5 bases). V was cut by 4 bases and J by 0 bases, with 14 bases left in between. CDR1 is SEHNR and CDR2 is FQNEAQ in the germline V gene (reference sequence). This CDR3 has 16 amino acids. The CDR3 protein is CASSSWGRTSTDTQYF. The CDR3 nucleotides read TGTGCCAGCAGCTCCTGGGGCAGAACTAGCACAGATACGCAGTATTTT.